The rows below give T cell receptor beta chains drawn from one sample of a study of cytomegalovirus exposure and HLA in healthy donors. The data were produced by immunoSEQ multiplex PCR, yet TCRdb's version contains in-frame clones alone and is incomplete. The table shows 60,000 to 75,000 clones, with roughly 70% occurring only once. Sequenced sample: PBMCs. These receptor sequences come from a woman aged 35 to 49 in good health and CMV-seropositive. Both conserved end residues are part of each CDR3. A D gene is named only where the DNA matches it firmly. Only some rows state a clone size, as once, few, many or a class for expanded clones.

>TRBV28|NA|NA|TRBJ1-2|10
TGTGCCGTACAGAGTTATGGCTACACCTTC
CAVQSYGYTF
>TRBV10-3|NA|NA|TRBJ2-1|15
TGTGCCATCAGTGAGACAGGGGGGGCCTACAATGAGCAGTTCTTC
CAISETGGAYNEQFF
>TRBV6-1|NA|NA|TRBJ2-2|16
TGTGCCAGCAGTGAAGCCCTCAAGGGGCTGGCCGGGGAGCTGTTTTTT
CASSEALKGLAGELFF
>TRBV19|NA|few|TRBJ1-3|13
TGTGCCAGTAGTAGATACAATGGAAACACCATATATTTT
CASSRYNGNTIYF
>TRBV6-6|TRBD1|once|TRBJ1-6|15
TGTGCCAGCAGTGACAACAGGGGTAGTAATTCACCCCTCCACTTT
CASSDNRGSNSPLHF
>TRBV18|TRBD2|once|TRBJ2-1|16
TGTGCCAGCTCACCTACTCTAGCGGGGGGCTACAATGAGCAGTTCTTC
CASSPTLAGGYNEQFF
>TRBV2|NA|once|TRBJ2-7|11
TGTGCCAGCAGCCCTCCAGGCGAGCAGTACTTC
CASSPPGEQYF
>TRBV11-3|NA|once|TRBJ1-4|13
TGTGCCAGCAGCTTAGATCTAGGTGAAAAACTGTTTTTT
CASSLDLGEKLFF
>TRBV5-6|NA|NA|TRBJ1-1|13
TGTGCCAGCAGCTTGCGGGGATCCACTGAAGCTTTCTTT
CASSLRGSTEAFF
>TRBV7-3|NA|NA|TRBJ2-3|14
TGTGCCAGCAGCTTGAACACAGGGAAAGATACGCAGTATTTT
CASSLNTGKDTQYF
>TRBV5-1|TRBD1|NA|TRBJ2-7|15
TGCGCCAGCAGCCCCTCCGGGACAGGGGACTACGAGCAGTACTTC
CASSPSGTGDYEQYF
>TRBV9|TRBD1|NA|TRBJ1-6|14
TGTGCCAGCAGCGCGGGGACAGCAGTTGGATCCCTCCACTTT
CASSAGTAVGSLHF
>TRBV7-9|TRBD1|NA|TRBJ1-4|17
TGTGCCAGCAACTTCAACCGTGACAGGGATGTGGGAGAAAAACTGTTTTTT
CASNFNRDRDVGEKLFF
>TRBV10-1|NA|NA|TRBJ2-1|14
TGCGCCAGCAGTGAGTCGATCGGAGGGAATGAGCAGTTCTTC
CASSESIGGNEQFF
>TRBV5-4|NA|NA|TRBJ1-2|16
TGTGCCAGCAGCTTGGATTTGGCGGCGGATTCCTATGGCTACACCTTC
CASSLDLAADSYGYTF
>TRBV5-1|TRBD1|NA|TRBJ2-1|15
TGCGCCAGCAGCTGGACAGGGGGCTCCTACAATGAGCAGTTCTTC
CASSWTGGSYNEQFF
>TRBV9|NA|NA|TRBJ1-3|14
TGTGCCAGCAGCGTAGCAGGGGATGGAAACACCATATATTTT
CASSVAGDGNTIYF